Presented here are 16 T cell receptor beta chains from one specimen sequenced in a study of cytotoxic CD8 clonotypes in ibrutinib-treated CLL. Repertoires were generated with immunoSEQ multiplex PCR, while TCRdb's copy carries only in-frame clones and drops some. The repertoire holds some 300,000 clones, just under 80% seen once, with 6.5% to 8% in the top ten. The sample was PBMCs, taken before ibrutinib treatment. The receptors stem from a human donor with chronic lymphocytic leukemia.

The chain carries TRBV6-1 and TRBJ2-1; 7 bases fit TRBD2. The J segment lost 5 bases and the V segment lost 2 bases, leaving 6 bases of the junction unmatched. Germline CDR1 reads MNHNS; CDR2 reads SASEGT. This CDR3 region has 15 residues. The CDR3 loop is CASSERGLDHNEQFF. The CDR3 DNA reads TGTGCCAGCAGTGAACGTGGACTAGACCACAATGAGCAGTTCTTC.

V is TRBV30 and J is TRBJ2-1; D is unclear. Germline V CDR1 and CDR2: GTSNPN, SVGIG (reference sequence). V lost 4 bases and J 0 bases, leaving 10 bases between the germline ends. This CDR3 comprises 14 residues. The CDR3 spells CAWKPLLSYNEQFF. The CDR3 DNA is TGTGCCTGGAAACCCCTTCTCTCCTACAATGAGCAGTTCTTC.

The rearrangement links TRBV30 to TRBJ2-1; the match to TRBD2 covers 10 bases. After removal of 0 bases from V and 6 bases from J, the junction contained 2 bases not matched to a gene. CDR3 length: 14 amino acids. Germline V CDR1 and CDR2: GTSNPN, SVGIG (reference sequence). CDR3 protein: CAWSVRLAGNEQFF. Written as DNA, the CDR3 is TGTGCCTGGAGTGTAAGACTAGCGGGCAATGAGCAGTTCTTC.

In its sample, this clone was seen a few times. The chain links TRBV7-7 to TRBJ1-1, with D possibly being TRBD1 (6 bases). Germline CDR1 and CDR2: SSHAT and FNYEAQ (reference sequence). The CDR3 is 13 residues long. This chain's CDR3 is CASRQVKDTEAFF. The CDR3, as DNA: TGTGCTAGCCGACAGGTGAAGGACACTGAAGCTTTCTTT.

The J gene is TRBJ1-5, the V gene TRBV7-2; no clear D. Trimming removed 1 base from V and 3 bases from J, with 13 bases in between. The germline gives CDR1 SGHTA, CDR2 FQGNSA. CDR3 size: 16 residues. As DNA, the CDR3 is TGTGCCAGCAGCTTAGAAGTACGCAGTCTCAATCAGCCCCAGCATTTT. Translation gives CASSLEVRSLNQPQHF.

This sequence joins TRBV18 and TRBJ2-7; D might be TRBD1 (7 bases). Trimming took off 2 bases at V and 6 bases at J, with 20 bases between the two ends. The CDR3 totals 16 residues. Germline lookup yields CDR1 KGHSH and CDR2 LQKENI. The CDR3 nucleotides read TGTGCCAGCTCACCAAGTCTCGGACAGGCCGGGGGCGAGCAGTACTTC. Amino acids: CASSPSLGQAGGEQYF.

The chain has TRBV6-1 and TRBJ2-7, with D uncertain. Germline V CDR1 and CDR2: MNHNS, SASEGT. The CDR3 extends over 13 amino acids. The germline V and J ends were trimmed by 0 bases and 4 bases, with 7 bases remaining between them. The CDR3 spells CASSEAHGYEQYF. In DNA form, the CDR3 reads TGTGCCAGCAGTGAAGCGCATGGATACGAGCAGTACTTC.

CDR3 DNA sequence: TGTGCCATCAGATTGGACAGTCCGTTCAACGAGCAGTACTTC. It yields the protein CAIRLDSPFNEQYF. The V and J genes are TRBV10-3 and TRBJ2-7; maybe TRBD1 (6 bases). From germline, CDR1 is ENHRY and CDR2 SYGVKD. V shed 6 bases and J shed 5 bases, with 17 bases lying between them. CDR3 length: 14 amino acids.

The chain combines TRBV7-2 with TRBJ2-5, with D maybe TRBD1 (6 bases). V was cut by 7 bases and J by 2 bases, with 17 bases left in between. This CDR3 is 15 amino acids long. Germline lookup yields CDR1 SGHTA and CDR2 FQGNSA. CDR3 nucleotides: TGTGCCAGCACCCGACGGCAGGGGACACAAGAGACCCAGTACTTC. Translation gives CASTRRQGTQETQYF.

V and J are TRBV30 and TRBJ1-2; no reliable D call. The V end lost 2 bases, the J end lost 6 bases, and 10 bases lay between the germline ends. This CDR3 is 12 amino acids long. Per germline, CDR1 GTSNPN and CDR2 SVGIG (reference sequence). The CDR3 nucleotides read TGTGCCTGGAGTAGGTGGGGTGATGGCTACACCTTC. It encodes CAWSRWGDGYTF.

About this clone: Other DNA sequences from this sample encode an identical CDR3 as well. The chain uses TRBV4-2 and TRBJ2-1, with 11 positions matching TRBD2. The CDR3 is made up of 16 amino acids. Per the germline V gene, CDR1 is LGHNA and CDR2 is YNFKEQ. The V gene end was trimmed by 4 bases and the J gene end by 4 bases; junction bases not matched to a gene: 6. In DNA, the CDR3 is TGTGCCAGCAGCCTCCGACTAGCGGGGACGTACAATGAGCAGTTCTTC. Its translation: CASSLRLAGTYNEQFF.

Ten or more counts support this clone. In the same sample, other DNA sequences code for this CDR3. The genes are TRBV7-9 and TRBJ2-1; 9 nucleotides agree with TRBD2. The ends lost 1 base at V and 4 bases at J; junction bases unmatched: 2. Looked up from germline, CDR1 is SEHNR and CDR2 is FQNEAQ (reference sequence). The CDR3 length is 15 residues. In nucleotides, the CDR3 is TGTGCCAGCAGCTTAGGACTAGCGGAGTACAATGAGCAGTTCTTC. This gives the protein CASSLGLAEYNEQFF.

The rearrangement joins TRBV29-1 to TRBJ2-7, with no clear D. The CDR3 loop spans 13 amino acids. Trimming shortened V by 2 bases and J by 3 bases, and 11 bases separated the two germline ends. Germline-derived CDR1 and CDR2 are SQVTM and ANQGSEA. Written as DNA, the CDR3 is TGCAGCGTTGAATTTCCACCGGGCTACGAGCAGTACTTC. This encodes CSVEFPPGYEQYF.

CDR3 bases: TGTGCCAGCAGCGCGGGACTAGCCCTCACAGATACGCAGTATTTT. As protein: CASSAGLALTDTQYF. The V gene is TRBV11-3, the J gene TRBJ2-3, with 9 bases aligning to TRBD2. The CDR3 covers 15 residues. The trim removed 5 bases at V and 2 bases at J, leaving 5 bases unmatched. The germline gives CDR1 SGHNT, CDR2 YENEEA.

This clone was seen only once. The chain has TRBV28 and TRBJ2-7, with 11 positions matching TRBD2. J was trimmed by 1 base and V by 4 bases; bases with no gene match: 15. CDR1 and CDR2 from the germline V gene are MDHEN and SYDVKM. This CDR3 spans 19 amino acids. CDR3 nucleotides: TGTGCCAGCAGTTCTAACCCCGGACTAGCGGGTGCACGATCCTACGAGCAGTACTTC. It codes for CASSSNPGLAGARSYEQYF.

The chain recombines TRBV7-9 with TRBJ2-3, with D uncertain. CDR1 and CDR2 (germline): SEHNR, FQNEAQ (reference sequence). The CDR3 runs to 15 residues. The V gene lost 5 bases and the J gene lost 6 bases, with 18 bases spanning the gap. CDR3 nucleotide sequence: TGTGCCAGCAGCCTAGGTGTAGTGGCGCGGGATACGCAGTATTTT. This gives the protein CASSLGVVARDTQYF. Supplemented by reference TRBV7-9 and TRBJ2-3, the full variable domain reads DTGVSQNPRHKITKRGQNVTFRCDPISEHNRLYWYRQTLGQGPEFLTYFQNEAQLEKSRLLSDRFSAERPKGSFSTLEIQRTEQGDSAMYLCASSLGVVARDTQYFGPGTRLTVL.